This T cell receptor beta chain was retrieved from a study of OX40 agonist ivuxolimab in advanced cancers. Study context: Recorded diagnoses for dose-escalation patients were hepatocellular carcinoma, melanoma, renal cell or head and neck cancer.

CDR1 and CDR2 (germline): LNHDA, SQIVND (reference sequence). V was trimmed by 3 bases and J by 5 bases, leaving 7 bases between them. CDR3 length: 13 amino acids. Assay: immunoSEQ multiplex PCR; the TCRdb copy retains only in-frame clones and omits some. The sample gives about 62,000 clones, about 91% of which show up once; about an eighth is in the top ten. Enrollment shut out patients with autoimmune disease history or systemic immunosuppression. The V gene is TRBV19, the J gene TRBJ2-2; no reliable D call. The specimen was CD4+ or CD8+ T cells sorted from blood, collected in a trial of the OX40 agonist ivuxolimab. The receptor's source is an adult with an advanced solid tumor such as melanoma, head and neck, liver or kidney cancer. The CDR3 DNA follows: TGTGCCAGTAGTATCCTGGGAACCGGGGAGCTGTTTTTT. Its translation: CASSILGTGELFF.